The rows below give T cell receptor beta chains drawn from one sample of a study of control samples from healthy donors and cancer patients. The protocol was immunoSEQ multiplex PCR, while the TCRdb copy is restricted to in-frame clones and leaves out a portion. The data hold about 410,000 clones, with 80% to 95% observed a single time. The material sequenced was PBMCs. The receptors were gathered from a man in his forties or fifties with head and neck cancer. The CDR3 runs from the conserved cysteine through the conserved F or W. Fields, in order: clone size, D gene, J gene, V gene, CDR3 DNA, CDR3 protein. The D gene is left open where the match is weak. Size is omitted from some rows. Given values are once, few, many or a class for expanded clones.

. | TRBD1 | TRBJ1-4 | TRBV9 | TGTGCCAGCTCGAGTCAAGGGGGCGGTGAAAAACTGTTTTTT | CASSSQGGGEKLFF
. | TRBD1 | TRBJ2-6 | TRBV3-1/TRBV3-2 | TGTGCCAGCAGCCAACTCCGGGACAGGGTTGCCGGGGCCAACGTCCTGACTTTC | CASSQLRDRVAGANVLTF
. | TRBD2 | TRBJ2-7 | TRBV19 | TGTGCCAGTAGCGCAGCGGGGGTCCCCTACGAGCAGTACTTC | CASSAAGVPYEQYF
. | . | TRBJ2-7 | TRBV28 | TGTGCCAGCAGTGGTTTCGGACTGGCCTTAGGGCAGTACTTC | CASSGFGLALGQYF
. | TRBD2 | TRBJ2-2 | TRBV6-5 | TGTGCCAGCACCATACGATCCGGGACTATGGGGGAGCTGTTTTTT | CASTIRSGTMGELFF
. | TRBD1 | TRBJ1-4 | TRBV9 | TGTGCCAGCAGCCAACAGGGGCTAGGGGAAAAACTGTTTTTT | CASSQQGLGEKLFF
once | . | TRBJ1-1 | TRBV6-5 | TGTGCCAGCAGTTATGGTGAAGGACGAGCTTTCTTT | CASSYGEGRAFF
. | . | TRBJ1-2 | TRBV28 | TGTGCCAGCAGTTTAGATCCGACGGGACGGACCTATGGCTACACCTTC | CASSLDPTGRTYGYTF
. | . | TRBJ1-6 | TRBV30 | TGTGCCTGTACGGATGGAGATTCACCCCTCCACTTT | CACTDGDSPLHF
. | TRBD1 | TRBJ1-2 | TRBV19 | TGTGCCAGTAGTATGGGGACAGGGACTAACTATGGCTACACCTTC | CASSMGTGTNYGYTF
. | . | TRBJ1-2 | TRBV30 | TGTGCCTGGAGTGGTAGTTCGGGCCCATATGGCTACACCTTC | CAWSGSSGPYGYTF
. | TRBD1 | TRBJ2-7 | TRBV29-1 | TGCAGCGTTGGACAGGGAGTAGCCTACGAGCAGTACTTC | CSVGQGVAYEQYF
few | TRBD1 | TRBJ1-3 | TRBV3-1/TRBV3-2 | TGTGCCAGCAGCCAAAGGGGAGACAGGGGGCGGCGAAACACCATATATTTT | CASSQRGDRGRRNTIYF
. | . | TRBJ2-5 | TRBV11-3 | TGTGCCAGCAGCTCGTTGGGGGAGACCCAGTACTTC | CASSSLGETQYF
. | TRBD1 | TRBJ2-7 | TRBV19 | TGTGCCAGTACCGACGGGACAGGGGGCAGGGACGAGCAGTACTTC | CASTDGTGGRDEQYF
. | . | TRBJ1-2 | TRBV7-9 | TGTGCCAGCAGCCAAGGGCGGGATCACTATGGCTACACCTTC | CASSQGRDHYGYTF
. | . | TRBJ1-5 | TRBV10-3 | TGTGCCATCAGATTACAGAAATATAGCAATCAGCCCCAGCATTTT | CAIRLQKYSNQPQHF
. | . | TRBJ2-3 | TRBV7-2 | TGTGCCAGCAGGGGTCACGGGCGCGCAGATACGCAGTATTTT | CASRGHGRADTQYF
. | TRBD1 | TRBJ2-7 | TRBV5-1 | TGCGCCAGCAGCTTGAAGGGGCAGGGGGCGCGGGAGCAGTACTTC | CASSLKGQGAREQYF
. | . | TRBJ2-7 | TRBV5-1 | TGCGCCAGCAGCGGGAATAGGGGTCCGGCCTACGAGCAGTACTTC | CASSGNRGPAYEQYF
. | . | TRBJ1-2 | TRBV30 | TGTGCCGCCATGGTGGTAGGGGAAAGATACACCTTC | CAAMVVGERYTF
. | . | TRBJ1-2 | TRBV19 | TGTGCCAGTAGTATACGGGGATTTCTGGATGGCTACACCTTC | CASSIRGFLDGYTF
. | TRBD2 | TRBJ2-2 | TRBV25-1 | TGTGCCAGCAGTGGGCTAGCGGGAGTGTTCGGGGAGCTGTTTTTT | CASSGLAGVFGELFF
. | . | TRBJ2-2 | TRBV9 | TGTGCCAGCAGCGTAGCGGCAACCCCAGCGAACACCGGGGAGCTGTTTTTT | CASSVAATPANTGELFF
. | TRBD2 | TRBJ2-7 | TRBV30 | TGTGCCTGGAGTCGCAGCGGGAGGGTAGGCTACGAGCAGTACTTC | CAWSRSGRVGYEQYF
. | TRBD2 | TRBJ2-3 | TRBV7-3 | TGTGCCAGCAGCTTGGGACTAGCAACAGATACGCAGTATTTT | CASSLGLATDTQYF
. | . | TRBJ1-6 | TRBV19 | TGTGCCAGTAGTATAGGCCGGGACATCTATAATTCACCCCTCCACTTT | CASSIGRDIYNSPLHF
. | TRBD1 | TRBJ2-7 | TRBV7-8 | TGTGCCAGCAGTTATCCCCCCCGGACAGGCACCTACGAGCAGTACTTC | CASSYPPRTGTYEQYF
. | . | TRBJ1-1 | TRBV19 | TGTGCCAGTAGATGGGGTAGGGCCTGGACTGAAGCTTTCTTT | CASRWGRAWTEAFF
. | . | TRBJ2-6 | TRBV29-1 | TGCAGCGTTGGGTTGGGGAACTCTGGGGCCAACGTCCTGACTTTC | CSVGLGNSGANVLTF
. | TRBD1 | TRBJ1-2 | TRBV28 | TGTGCCAGCAGTTTAAGGGGGCGCAGGGGCTACACCTTC | CASSLRGRRGYTF
. | . | TRBJ2-7 | TRBV20-1 | TGCAGTGCTAGTGTCGGCCCCTACGAGCAGTACTTC | CSASVGPYEQYF
. | . | TRBJ2-3 | TRBV5-1 | TGCGCCAGCAGCTTGGTTGGCCGCACAGATACGCAGTATTTT | CASSLVGRTDTQYF
. | . | TRBJ2-3 | TRBV19 | TGTGCCAGTAGTAGTGACGACACAGATACGCAGTATTTT | CASSSDDTDTQYF
few | . | TRBJ2-1 | TRBV7-2 | TGTGCCAGCAGCTCATCGCGTGGGGTAAGCAGATCCTACAATGAGCAGTTCTTC | CASSSSRGVSRSYNEQFF
. | . | TRBJ1-4 | TRBV19 | TGTGCCAGTAGCCCAGGGGTTGGTGAAAAACTGTTTTTT | CASSPGVGEKLFF
. | TRBD2 | TRBJ2-2 | TRBV2 | TGTGCCAGCAGCGATCCCCGGGAGGGGAGCGGGAACACCGGGGAGCTGTTTTTT | CASSDPREGSGNTGELFF
few | . | TRBJ1-5 | TRBV6-2/TRBV6-3 | TGTGCCAGCAGTTACTCAGCGGCTACTCGGGGGGTTCAGCCCCAGCATTTT | CASSYSAATRGVQPQHF
. | . | TRBJ1-1 | TRBV18 | TGTGCCAGCTCGGCCTGGTTTGCGACTGAAGCTTTCTTT | CASSAWFATEAFF
. | . | TRBJ2-2 | TRBV27 | TGTGCCAGCTCGGGCAACACCGGGGAGCTGTTTTTT | CASSGNTGELFF
. | . | TRBJ1-4 | TRBV12-3/TRBV12-4 | TGTGCCAGCAGCCGAACAACTAATGAAAAACTGTTTTTT | CASSRTTNEKLFF
once | TRBD1 | TRBJ1-4 | TRBV9 | TGTGCCAGCAGCGTAGATGGTACAGGGGGCCGGGAAAAACTGTTTTTT | CASSVDGTGGREKLFF
once | . | TRBJ2-7 | TRBV5-1 | TGCGCCAGCAGCTCGACGGGTCCCCAAGCCTACGAGCAGTACTTC | CASSSTGPQAYEQYF
. | . | TRBJ1-1 | TRBV3-1/TRBV3-2 | TGTGCCAGCAGCCAAGAAAGGAAGGGAACTGAAGCTTTCTTT | CASSQERKGTEAFF
. | TRBD1 | TRBJ1-5 | TRBV28 | TGTGCCAGCAGTTTCTCACAGGGGGCGAGCAATCAGCCCCAGCATTTT | CASSFSQGASNQPQHF
. | . | TRBJ1-1 | TRBV18 | TGTGCCAGCCGTGACGGCGGGACTGAAGCTTTCTTT | CASRDGGTEAFF
. | TRBD2 | TRBJ2-3 | TRBV7-9 | TGTGCCAGCAGCTTAGGACTAGCGGTCACAGATACGCAGTATTTT | CASSLGLAVTDTQYF
once | TRBD2 | TRBJ2-5 | TRBV2 | TGTGCCAGCAAAGGGCTAGCGGGAGCGGGAGAGACCCAGTACTTC | CASKGLAGAGETQYF
. | TRBD2 | TRBJ2-5 | TRBV15 | TGTGCCACCAGCAGAGGACTAGCGGGGGCCGTACAAGAGACCCAGTACTTC | CATSRGLAGAVQETQYF
. | TRBD2 | TRBJ2-7 | TRBV7-9 | TGTGCCAGCAGCTCTACTAGCGGGGGCCCCTACGAGCAGTACTTC | CASSSTSGGPYEQYF
. | . | TRBJ1-1 | TRBV2 | TGTGCCAGCCCTGAGGAGGGAACTGAAGCTTTCTTT | CASPEEGTEAFF
. | . | TRBJ2-7 | TRBV15 | TGTGCCACCAGTAAGGCAGAGGAGCAGTACTTC | CATSKAEEQYF
. | TRBD1 | TRBJ2-1 | TRBV9 | TGTGCCAGCAGCTCCCCCCAAGCGGGACGGGACAGGGGCTCAAGGAGCTCCTACAATGAGCAGTTCTTC | CASSSPQAGRDRGSRSSYNEQFF
. | . | TRBJ2-3 | TRBV28 | TGTGCCAGCATAAAAAGTAGCACAGATACGCAGTATTTT | CASIKSSTDTQYF